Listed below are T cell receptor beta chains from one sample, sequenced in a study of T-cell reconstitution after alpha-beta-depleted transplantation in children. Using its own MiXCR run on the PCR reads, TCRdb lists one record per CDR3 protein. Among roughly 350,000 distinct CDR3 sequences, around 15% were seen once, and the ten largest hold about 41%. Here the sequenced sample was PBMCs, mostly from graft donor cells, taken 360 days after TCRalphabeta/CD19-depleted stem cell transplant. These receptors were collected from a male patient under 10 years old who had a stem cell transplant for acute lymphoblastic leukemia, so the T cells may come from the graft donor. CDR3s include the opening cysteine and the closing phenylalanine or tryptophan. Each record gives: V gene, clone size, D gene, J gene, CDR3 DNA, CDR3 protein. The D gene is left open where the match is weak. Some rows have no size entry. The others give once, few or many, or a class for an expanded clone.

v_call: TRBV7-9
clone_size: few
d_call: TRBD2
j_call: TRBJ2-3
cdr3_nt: TGTGCCAGCAGCTTAGCCCACCTGGGACTAACGGTAGATACGCAGTATTTT
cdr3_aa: CASSLAHLGLTVDTQYF

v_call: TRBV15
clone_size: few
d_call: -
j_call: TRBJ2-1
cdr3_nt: TGTGCCACCAGCAGAGATGGAGAGGCAGGGCACAATGAGCAGTTCTTC
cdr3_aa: CATSRDGEAGHNEQFF

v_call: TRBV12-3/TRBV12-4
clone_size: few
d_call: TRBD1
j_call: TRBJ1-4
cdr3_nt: TGTGCCAGCAGTTTCGGACCAGGGGGAACTAATGAAAAACTGTTTTTT
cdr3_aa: CASSFGPGGTNEKLFF

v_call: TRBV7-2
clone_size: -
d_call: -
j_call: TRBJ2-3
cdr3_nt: TGTGCCAGCAGCTTTTGGCACTACACAGATACGCAGTATTTT
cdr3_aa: CASSFWHYTDTQYF

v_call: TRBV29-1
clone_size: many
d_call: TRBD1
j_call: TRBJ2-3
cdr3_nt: TGCAGCGTTGAAGTAAAGGGACAGGGGGCTGGGGATACGCAGTATTTT
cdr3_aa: CSVEVKGQGAGDTQYF

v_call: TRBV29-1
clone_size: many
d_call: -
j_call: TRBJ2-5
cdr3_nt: TGCAGCGTTGATCATGAGACCCAGTACTTC
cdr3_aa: CSVDHETQYF

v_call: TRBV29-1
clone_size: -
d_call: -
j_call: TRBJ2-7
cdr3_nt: TGCAGCGTTGAAGCGGAATACGAGCAGTACTTC
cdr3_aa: CSVEAEYEQYF

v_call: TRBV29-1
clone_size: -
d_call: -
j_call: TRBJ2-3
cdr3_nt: TGCAGCGTCGAGACAGCGGCCCACACAGATACGCAGTATTTT
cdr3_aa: CSVETAAHTDTQYF

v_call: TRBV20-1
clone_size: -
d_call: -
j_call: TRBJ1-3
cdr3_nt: TGCAGTGCCCAGTGTCCCACAGGGAATCTTACGGACACCATATATTTT
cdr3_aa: CSAQCPTGNLTDTIYF

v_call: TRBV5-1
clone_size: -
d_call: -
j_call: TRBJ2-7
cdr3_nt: TGCGCCAGCAGCGTACAGGGCATTGGAACCTACGAGCAGTACTTC
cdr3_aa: CASSVQGIGTYEQYF

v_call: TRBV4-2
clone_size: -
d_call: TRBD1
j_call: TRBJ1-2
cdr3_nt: TGTGCCAGCAGCCAGGCTGGACAGGGGAACTATGGCTACACCTTC
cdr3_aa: CASSQAGQGNYGYTF

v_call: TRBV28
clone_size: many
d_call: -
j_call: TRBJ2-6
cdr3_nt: TGTGCCAGCAGTTGGGGCTCTGGGGCCAACGTCCTGACTTTC
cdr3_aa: CASSWGSGANVLTF

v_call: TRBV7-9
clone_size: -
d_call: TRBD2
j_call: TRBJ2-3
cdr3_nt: TGTGCCAGCAGCCCTACAACTAGCGGGATCACAGATACGCAGTATTTT
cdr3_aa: CASSPTTSGITDTQYF

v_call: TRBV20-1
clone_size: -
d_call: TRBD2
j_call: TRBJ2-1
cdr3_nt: TGCAGTGCTAGACCCTTCGGACTAGCGGACCTCTACAATGAGCAGTTCTTC
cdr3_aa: CSARPFGLADLYNEQFF

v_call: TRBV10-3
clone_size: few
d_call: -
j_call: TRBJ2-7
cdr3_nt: TGTGCCATCAGCGAGGGGCCCAACCAACACGAGCAGTACTTC
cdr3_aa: CAISEGPNQHEQYF

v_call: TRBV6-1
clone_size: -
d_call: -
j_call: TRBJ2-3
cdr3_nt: TGTGCCAGCAGCTCCGGTGAGGCGGCCGTCACAGATACGCAGTATTTT
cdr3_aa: CASSSGEAAVTDTQYF

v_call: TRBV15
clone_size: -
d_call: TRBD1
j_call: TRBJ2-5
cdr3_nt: TGTGCCACCAGCAGAGATATCGGGACAGAGTACTTC
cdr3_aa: CATSRDIGTEYF

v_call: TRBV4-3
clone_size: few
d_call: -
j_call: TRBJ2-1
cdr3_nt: TGCGCCAGCAGCCAACCAGCGGGCTGGGGAAATGAGCAGTTCTTC
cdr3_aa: CASSQPAGWGNEQFF

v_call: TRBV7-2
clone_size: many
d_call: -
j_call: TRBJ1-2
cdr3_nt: TGTGCCAGCATCCGAATAGGGGAGGGATATGGCTACACCTTC
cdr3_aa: CASIRIGEGYGYTF

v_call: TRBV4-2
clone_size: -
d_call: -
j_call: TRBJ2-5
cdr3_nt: TGTGCCAGCAGCCAAGTGAAATACAGGACATCCCAAGAGACCCAGTACTTC
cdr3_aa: CASSQVKYRTSQETQYF

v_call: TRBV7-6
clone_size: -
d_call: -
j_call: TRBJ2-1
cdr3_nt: TGTGCCAGCAGCTTAGTTGGCGGTGGGGGACGAGTTTTCAATGAGCAGTTCTTC
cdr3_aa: CASSLVGGGGRVFNEQFF

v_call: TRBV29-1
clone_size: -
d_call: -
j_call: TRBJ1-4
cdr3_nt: TGCAGCGTACAGGACAGCTGGAATGAAAAACTGTTTTTT
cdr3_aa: CSVQDSWNEKLFF

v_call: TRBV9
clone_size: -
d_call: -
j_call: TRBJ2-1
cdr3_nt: TGTGCCAGCAGCGCGGGCCTAAGCTCCTACAATGAGCAGTTCTTC
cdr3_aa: CASSAGLSSYNEQFF

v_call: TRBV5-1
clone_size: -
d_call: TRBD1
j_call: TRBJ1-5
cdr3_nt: TGCGCCAGCAGCCGAACAGGGGATGTCAATCAGCCCCAGCATTTT
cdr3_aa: CASSRTGDVNQPQHF

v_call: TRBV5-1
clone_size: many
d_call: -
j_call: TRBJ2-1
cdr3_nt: TGCGCCAGCAGAAGAGCGGACAATGAGCAGTTCTTC
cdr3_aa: CASRRADNEQFF

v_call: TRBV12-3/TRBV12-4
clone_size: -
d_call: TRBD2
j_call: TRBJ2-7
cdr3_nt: TGTGCCAGCAGTTCCTATTTTATAACTAGCGGGTGTACCCCCTACGAGCAGTACTTC
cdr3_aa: CASSSYFITSGCTPYEQYF

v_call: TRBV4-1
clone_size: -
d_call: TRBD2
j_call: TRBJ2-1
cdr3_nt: TGCGCCAGCAGCCAAGATCGTGAAGCGGGAGTTCGGACGCCATACAATGAGCAGTTCTTC
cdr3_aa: CASSQDREAGVRTPYNEQFF

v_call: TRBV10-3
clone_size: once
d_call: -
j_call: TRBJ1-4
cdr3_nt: TGTGCCATCAGTGAGGGGCGGGCACAGGACGAAAAACTGTTTTTT
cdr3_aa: CAISEGRAQDEKLFF

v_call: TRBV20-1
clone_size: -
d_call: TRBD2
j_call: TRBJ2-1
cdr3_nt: TGCAGTGCCAGGACTAGGTGGGTCCGGGAGCAGTTCTTC
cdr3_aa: CSARTRWVREQFF

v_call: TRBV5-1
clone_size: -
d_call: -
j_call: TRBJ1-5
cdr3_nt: TGCGCCAGCAGCTTGGTTGGCCAGTGTAGCAATCAGCCCCAGCATTTT
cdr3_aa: CASSLVGQCSNQPQHF

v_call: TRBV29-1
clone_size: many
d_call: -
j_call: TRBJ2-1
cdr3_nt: TGCAGGCGCCCCTTAAACAATGAGCAGTTCTTC
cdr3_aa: CRRPLNNEQFF

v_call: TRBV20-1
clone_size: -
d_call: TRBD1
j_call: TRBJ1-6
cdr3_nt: TGCAGTGCAACCAGGGGGCCTCGGTATCTACCCCTCCACTTT
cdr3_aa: CSATRGPRYLPLHF

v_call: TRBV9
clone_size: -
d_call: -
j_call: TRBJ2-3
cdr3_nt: TGTGCCAGCAGCGTAGCGGTCAGCAAGGGGTTTGATACGCAGTATTTT
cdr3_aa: CASSVAVSKGFDTQYF

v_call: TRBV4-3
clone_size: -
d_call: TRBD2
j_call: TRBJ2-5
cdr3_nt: TGCGCCAGCAGCCAAGGGGGGACTAGCGGGAGAGTGAGGGAGACCCAGTACTTC
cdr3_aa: CASSQGGTSGRVRETQYF

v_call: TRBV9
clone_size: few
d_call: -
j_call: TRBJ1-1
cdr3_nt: TGTGCCAGCAGCGTAACGGGGAGCAATACTGAAGCTTTCTTT
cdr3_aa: CASSVTGSNTEAFF

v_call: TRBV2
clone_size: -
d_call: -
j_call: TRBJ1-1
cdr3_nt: TGTGCCAGCAGCGTTGTGTTGAACACTGAAGCTTTCTTT
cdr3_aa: CASSVVLNTEAFF

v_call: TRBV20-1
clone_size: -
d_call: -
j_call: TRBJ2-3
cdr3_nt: TGCAGTGCTAGAGATCCCCCGGGGGCGGCCACAGATACGCAGTATTTT
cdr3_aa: CSARDPPGAATDTQYF

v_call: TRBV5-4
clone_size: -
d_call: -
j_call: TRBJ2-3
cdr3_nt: TGTGCCAGCAGCTTGGTAGGCGGTAACACAGATACGCAGTATTTT
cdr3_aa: CASSLVGGNTDTQYF

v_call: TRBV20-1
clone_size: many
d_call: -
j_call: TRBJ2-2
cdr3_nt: TGCAGTGCCCCGGACAGATCCACCGGGGAGCTGTTTTTT
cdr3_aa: CSAPDRSTGELFF

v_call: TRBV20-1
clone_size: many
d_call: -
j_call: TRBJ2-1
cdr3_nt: TGCAGTGCTAGTCCCCGAGGGGAAAAATACAATGAGCAGTTCTTC
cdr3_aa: CSASPRGEKYNEQFF

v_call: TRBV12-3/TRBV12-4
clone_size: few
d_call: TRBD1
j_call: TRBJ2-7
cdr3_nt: TGTGCCAGCAGTTCCTTCGGACAGGGGAGCTCCTACGAGCAGTACTTC
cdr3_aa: CASSSFGQGSSYEQYF

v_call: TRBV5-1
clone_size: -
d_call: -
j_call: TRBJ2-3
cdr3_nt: TGCGCCAGCAGCTTTCTAGGTGGGTCGCGGGTCGCAGATACGCAGTATTTT
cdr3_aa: CASSFLGGSRVADTQYF

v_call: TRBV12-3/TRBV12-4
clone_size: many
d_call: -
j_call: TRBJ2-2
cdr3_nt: TGTGCCAGCAGTTTATGGTGGGACACCGGGGAGCTGTTTTTT
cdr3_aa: CASSLWWDTGELFF

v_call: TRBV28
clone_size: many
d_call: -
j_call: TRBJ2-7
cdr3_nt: TGTGCCAGCAGTGGCTTGGCGGGTTTAACCTACGAGCAGTACTTC
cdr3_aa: CASSGLAGLTYEQYF

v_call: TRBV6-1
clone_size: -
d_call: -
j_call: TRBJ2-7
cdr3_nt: TGTGCCAGCAGTGCTGGACCGGAGGGGCAGCAGTACTTC
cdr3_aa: CASSAGPEGQQYF

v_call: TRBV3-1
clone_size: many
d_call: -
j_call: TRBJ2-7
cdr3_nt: TGTGCCAGCAGCCAGACCCATTCCTACGAGCAGTACTTC
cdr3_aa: CASSQTHSYEQYF

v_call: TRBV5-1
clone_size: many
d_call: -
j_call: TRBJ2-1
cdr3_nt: TGCGCCAGCAGCTTGTTGGGTGGACCAGGAGCCACTGGGTTCTTC
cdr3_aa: CASSLLGGPGATGFF

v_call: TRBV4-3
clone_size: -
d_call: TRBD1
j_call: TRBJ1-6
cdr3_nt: TGCGCCAGCAGCCAAGAAACAGGGGGCATGGGATCACCCCTCCACTTT
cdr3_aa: CASSQETGGMGSPLHF

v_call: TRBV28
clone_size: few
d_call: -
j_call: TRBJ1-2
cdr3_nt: TGTGCCAGCAGCTTCATCAATGGCTACACCTTC
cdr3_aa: CASSFINGYTF

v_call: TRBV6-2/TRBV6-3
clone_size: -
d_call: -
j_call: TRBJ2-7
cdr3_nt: TGTGCCAGCAGTCGGGGCTATGGGTCCTACGAGCAGTACTTC
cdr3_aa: CASSRGYGSYEQYF

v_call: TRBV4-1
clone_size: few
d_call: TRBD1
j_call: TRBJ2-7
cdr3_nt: TGCGCCAGCAGCAACAGACAGGGGAGCTACGAGCAGTACTTC
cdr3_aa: CASSNRQGSYEQYF

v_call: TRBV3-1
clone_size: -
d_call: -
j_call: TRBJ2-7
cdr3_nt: TGTGCCAGCAGCCGCACGTTGGCGGGACGATACCCCTACGAGCAGTACTTC
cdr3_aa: CASSRTLAGRYPYEQYF